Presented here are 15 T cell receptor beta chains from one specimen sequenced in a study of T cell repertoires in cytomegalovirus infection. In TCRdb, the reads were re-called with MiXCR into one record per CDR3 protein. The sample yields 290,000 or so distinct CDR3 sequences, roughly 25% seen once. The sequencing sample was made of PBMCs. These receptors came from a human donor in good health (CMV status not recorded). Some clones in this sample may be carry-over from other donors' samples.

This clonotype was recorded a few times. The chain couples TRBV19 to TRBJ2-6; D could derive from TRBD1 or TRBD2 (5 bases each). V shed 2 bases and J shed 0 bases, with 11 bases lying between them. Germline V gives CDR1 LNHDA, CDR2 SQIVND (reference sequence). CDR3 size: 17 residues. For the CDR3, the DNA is TGTGCCAGTAGTATATCGGGACGGATCTCTGGGGCCAACGTCCTGACTTTC. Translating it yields CASSISGRISGANVLTF.

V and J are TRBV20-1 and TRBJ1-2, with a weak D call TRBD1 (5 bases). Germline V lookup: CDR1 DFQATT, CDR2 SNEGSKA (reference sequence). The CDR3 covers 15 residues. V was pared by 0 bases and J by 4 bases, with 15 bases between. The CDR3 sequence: CSARDRGPVIYGYTF. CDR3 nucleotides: TGCAGTGCTAGAGATCGGGGACCTGTTATCTATGGCTACACCTTC.

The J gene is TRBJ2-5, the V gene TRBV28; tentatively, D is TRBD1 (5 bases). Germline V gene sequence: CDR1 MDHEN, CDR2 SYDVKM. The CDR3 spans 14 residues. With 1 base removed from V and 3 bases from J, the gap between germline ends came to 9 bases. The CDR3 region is CASSLSHRKETQYF. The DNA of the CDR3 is TGTGCCAGCAGTTTATCCCACAGGAAAGAGACCCAGTACTTC.

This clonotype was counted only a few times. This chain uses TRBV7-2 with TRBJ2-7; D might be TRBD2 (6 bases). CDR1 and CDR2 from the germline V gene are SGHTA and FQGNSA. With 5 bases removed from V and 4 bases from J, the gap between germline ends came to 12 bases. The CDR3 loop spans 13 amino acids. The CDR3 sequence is CASSRRRGYEQYF. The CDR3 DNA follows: TGTGCCAGCAGCCGCCGGCGGGGTTACGAGCAGTACTTC.

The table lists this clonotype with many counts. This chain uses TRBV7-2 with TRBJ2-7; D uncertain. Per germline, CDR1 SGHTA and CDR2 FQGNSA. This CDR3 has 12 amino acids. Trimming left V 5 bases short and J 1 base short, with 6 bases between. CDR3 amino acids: CASSAYSYEQYF. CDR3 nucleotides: TGTGCCAGCAGCGCATATTCCTACGAGCAGTACTTC.

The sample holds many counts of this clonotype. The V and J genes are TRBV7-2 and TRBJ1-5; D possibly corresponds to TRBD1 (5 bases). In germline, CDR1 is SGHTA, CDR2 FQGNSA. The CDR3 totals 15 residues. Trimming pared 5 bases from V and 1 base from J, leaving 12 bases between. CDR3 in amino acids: CASSRDFLSNQPQHF. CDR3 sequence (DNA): TGTGCCAGCAGCCGGGACTTCCTAAGCAATCAGCCCCAGCATTTT.

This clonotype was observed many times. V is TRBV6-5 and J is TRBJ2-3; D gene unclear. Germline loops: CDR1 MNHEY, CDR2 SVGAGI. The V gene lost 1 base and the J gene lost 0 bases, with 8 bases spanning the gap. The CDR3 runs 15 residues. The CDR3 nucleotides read TGTGCCAGCAGTTACTTCGGCGGTAGCACAGATACGCAGTATTTT. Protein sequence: CASSYFGGSTDTQYF.

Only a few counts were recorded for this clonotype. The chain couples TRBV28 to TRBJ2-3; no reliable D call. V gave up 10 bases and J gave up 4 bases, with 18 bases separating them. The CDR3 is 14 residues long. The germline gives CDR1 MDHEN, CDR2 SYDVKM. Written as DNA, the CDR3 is TGTGCCACCTATACTAACCCCGCCGCAGATACGCAGTATTTT. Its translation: CATYTNPAADTQYF.

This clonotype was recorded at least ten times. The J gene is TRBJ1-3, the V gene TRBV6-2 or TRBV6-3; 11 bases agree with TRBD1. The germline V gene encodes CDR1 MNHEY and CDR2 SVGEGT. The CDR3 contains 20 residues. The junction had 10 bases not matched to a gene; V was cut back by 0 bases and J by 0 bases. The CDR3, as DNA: TGTGCCAGCAGTTACTCTCCTGGACAGGGGGCTCAGCACTCTGGAAACACCATATATTTT. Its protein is CASSYSPGQGAQHSGNTIYF.

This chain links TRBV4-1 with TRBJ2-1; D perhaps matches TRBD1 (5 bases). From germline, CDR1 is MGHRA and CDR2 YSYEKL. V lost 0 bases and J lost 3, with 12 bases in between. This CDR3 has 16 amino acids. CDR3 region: CASSQDPAQVYNEQFF. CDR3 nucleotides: TGCGCCAGCAGCCAAGATCCCGCACAGGTCTACAATGAGCAGTTCTTC.

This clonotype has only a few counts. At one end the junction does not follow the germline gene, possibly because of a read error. The CDR3 sequence: CASSGDRAIAPLNF. As DNA, the CDR3 is TGTGCCAGCAGTGGGGACAGGGCAATCGCCCCTCTGAATTTT. J is TRBJ1-5 and V is TRBV6-1; 9 bases align to TRBD1. Germline values: CDR1 MNHNS, CDR2 SASEGT. The CDR3 extends over 14 amino acids.

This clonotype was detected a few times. The CDR3 coding sequence is TGCGCCAGCAGCTTTAATAAGGACACCCGATACTATGGCTACACCTTC. It translates to CASSFNKDTRYYGYTF. The chain links TRBV5-1 to TRBJ1-2, with D tentatively TRBD1 (5 bases). CDR3 length: 16 residues. The V end lost 2 bases, the J end lost 3 bases, and 17 bases lay between the germline ends. The germline CDR1 and CDR2 sequences are SGHRS and YFSETQ.

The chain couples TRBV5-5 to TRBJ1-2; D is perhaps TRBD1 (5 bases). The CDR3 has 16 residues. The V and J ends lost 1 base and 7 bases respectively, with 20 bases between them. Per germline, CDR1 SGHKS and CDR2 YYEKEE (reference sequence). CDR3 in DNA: TGTGCCAGCAGCTTGAGGGTTACGACATGGGGCCTTGGCTACACCTTC. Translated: CASSLRVTTWGLGYTF.

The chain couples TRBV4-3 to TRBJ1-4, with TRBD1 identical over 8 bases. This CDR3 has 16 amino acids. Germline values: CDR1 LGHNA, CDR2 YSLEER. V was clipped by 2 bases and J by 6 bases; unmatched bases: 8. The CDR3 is CASSQRAGGFDEKLFF. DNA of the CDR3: TGCGCCAGCAGCCAAAGAGCAGGGGGCTTCGATGAAAAACTGTTTTTT.

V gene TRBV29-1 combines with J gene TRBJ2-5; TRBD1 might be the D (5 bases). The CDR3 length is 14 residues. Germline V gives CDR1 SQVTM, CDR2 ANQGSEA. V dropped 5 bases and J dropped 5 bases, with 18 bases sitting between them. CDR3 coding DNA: TGCAGCGTTACGGACATCTCACCGGTTGAGACCCAGTACTTC. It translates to CSVTDISPVETQYF.